The rows below give T cell receptor beta chains drawn from one sample of a study of shared clonotypes between healthy human individuals. Measured with immunoSEQ multiplex PCR; TCRdb has only the in-frame clones, and not every one. This table holds roughly 500,000 clones, approximately 78% found once. The sequenced sample consisted of PBMCs. All receptors come from a woman aged 40 to 55 in good health. Some clones in this sample may be carry-over from other donors' samples. The CDR3 runs from the conserved cysteine through the conserved F or W. A D gene is named only where the DNA matches it firmly. Not every row has a clone size; where given, it reads once, few, many or a size class.

16,TRBJ2-5,NA,TRBV18,NA,TGTGCCAGCTCACCACCGACCGGGACATACCAAGAGACCCAGTACTTC,CASSPPTGTYQETQYF
15,TRBJ2-3,TRBD2,TRBV6-5,NA,TGTGCCAGCAGTTATAGCGGGAGGCTTTCGGATACGCAGTATTTT,CASSYSGRLSDTQYF
16,TRBJ1-5,NA,TRBV7-8,once,TGTGCCAGCAGCTTAGGCTGGCAGGGTTCGGGACAGCCCCAGCATTTT,CASSLGWQGSGQPQHF
16,TRBJ2-7,NA,TRBV18,NA,TGTGCCAGCTCACCACTGTTAGGGGAGGACCTACGAGACCAGTACTTC,CASSPLLGEDLRDQYF
16,TRBJ2-1,NA,TRBV5-1,few,TGCGCCAGCAGACTAGAGGGAGACGGGATATACAATGAGCAGTTCTTC,CASRLEGDGIYNEQFF
18,TRBJ2-1,TRBD2,TRBV12-5,NA,TGTGCTAGTGGTTTGTATCTGTCGACTAGCGGGAGTATGAATGAGCAGTTCTTC,CASGLYLSTSGSMNEQFF
13,TRBJ2-3,NA,TRBV7-9,NA,TGTGCCAGCAGCTTTAAGGGAACAGATACGCAGTATTTT,CASSFKGTDTQYF
16,TRBJ2-1,NA,TRBV27,NA,TGTGCCAGCAGTTTATCGAGCGGAGTCCCCTACAATGAGCAGTTCTTC,CASSLSSGVPYNEQFF
14,TRBJ2-7,NA,TRBV15,NA,TGTGCCACCAGCAGACCGGGGGCCCCCTACGAGCAGTACTTC,CATSRPGAPYEQYF
15,TRBJ2-7,TRBD1,TRBV14,NA,TGTGCCAGCAGCCAAGAAGGACAGGGGATAGCCGAGCAGTACTTC,CASSQEGQGIAEQYF
16,TRBJ2-1,NA,TRBV5-4,NA,TGTGCCAGCAGCGACCGGACAGCAGGGTCCTACAATGAGCAGTTCTTC,CASSDRTAGSYNEQFF
14,TRBJ2-3,NA,TRBV9,NA,TGTGCCAGCAGTGAGCGCCTTAGCACGGATACGCAGTATTTT,CASSERLSTDTQYF
14,TRBJ1-1,TRBD1,TRBV27,few,TGTGCCAGCAGCAGACCGGGACAGGGCACTGAAGCTTTCTTT,CASSRPGQGTEAFF
15,TRBJ1-5,NA,TRBV4-3,few,TGCGCCAGCAGCCAAGATTCGCGGAGCAATCAGCCCCAGCATTTT,CASSQDSRSNQPQHF
11,TRBJ2-5,NA,TRBV6-5,NA,TGTGCCAGCAGTCCCGGGGCGACCCAGTACTTC,CASSPGATQYF
17,TRBJ1-2,TRBD1,TRBV18,NA,TGTGCCAGCTCACCGACCGACCTCGAACAGGGGGCGCGTGGCTACACCTTC,CASSPTDLEQGARGYTF
18,TRBJ2-1,TRBD2,TRBV7-9,NA,TGTGCCAGCAGCTTACTCGTTTTATCTAGCGGGAGTGTGAATGAGCAGTTCTTC,CASSLLVLSSGSVNEQFF
14,TRBJ2-7,NA,TRBV18,once,TGTGCCAGCTCACCACAGGGACATTACTACGAGCAGTACTTC,CASSPQGHYYEQYF
15,TRBJ2-7,NA,TRBV19,NA,TGTGCCAGTAGTACAAACGGGCGGCAGACCTACGAGCAGTACTTC,CASSTNGRQTYEQYF
16,TRBJ2-7,TRBD2,TRBV10-2,few,TGCGCCAGCAGCGCCTGGACTAGCGGGAGGGTAAACGAGCAGTACTTC,CASSAWTSGRVNEQYF
15,TRBJ2-1,TRBD1,TRBV5-8,NA,TGTGCCAGCAGCGCCGGACAGGGATCCTACAATGAGCAGTTCTTC,CASSAGQGSYNEQFF
16,TRBJ1-5,TRBD1,TRBV19,NA,TGTGCCAGTAGAAAAGGTCGGACAGGGGGTATGCAGCCCCAGCATTTT,CASRKGRTGGMQPQHF
14,TRBJ1-1,TRBD1,TRBV30,NA,TGTGCCGGGGGGGCCGGGACAGTGAACACTGAAGCTTTCTTT,CAGGAGTVNTEAFF
12,TRBJ2-7,NA,TRBV18,NA,TGTGCCAGCTCACCGAGCAACTACGAGCAGTACTTC,CASSPSNYEQYF
14,TRBJ2-3,NA,TRBV28,once,TGTGCCAGCAGCGGGGTGTCAAGGACAGATACGCAGTATTTT,CASSGVSRTDTQYF